The 16 T cell receptor beta chains presented below share a single source sample, sequenced in a study of T cells in Graves' hyperthyroidism and ophthalmopathy. TCR beta CDR3 regions were amplified from RNA. The TCR CDR3 was amplified in a first-round RT-PCR using the HTBI primer set. TCRdb independently ran MiXCR on the multiplex PCR reads; one entry per CDR3 protein. The sample lists approximately 300,000 distinct CDR3 sequences; approximately 17% were seen once. Sequencing input: blood. All receptors come from a man aged 30 to 45 with Graves' hyperthyroidism.

The sample holds a few counts of this clonotype. This sequence joins TRBV24-1 and TRBJ2-3; no definite D call. V lost 4 bases, J lost 5 bases, and 15 bases lay in between. The length of the CDR3 is 15 residues. Germline CDR1 reads KGHDR; CDR2 reads SFDVKD. Here the CDR3 reads CATSDPDTNLDTQYF. DNA of the CDR3: TGTGCCACCAGTGACCCTGACACAAACCTAGATACGCAGTATTTT.

This clonotype was found many times. This chain links TRBV3-1 with TRBJ2-3; D perhaps matches TRBD1 (5 bases). The CDR3 is 16 residues long. The V gene's germline CDR1 is LGHDT and CDR2 YNNKEL (reference sequence). V lost 0 bases to trimming and J lost 4 bases, with 14 bases between them. This CDR3 reads CASSQDNQGRSDTQYF. In nucleotides, the CDR3 is TGTGCCAGCAGCCAAGACAATCAGGGTCGCTCAGATACGCAGTATTTT.

This clonotype has ten or more counts. This chain links TRBV5-1 with TRBJ1-1; possible D gene TRBD1, 5 bases. This CDR3 spans 17 amino acids. Between the trimmed V and J ends, which lost 0 bases and 1 base, there was a span of 16 bases. The germline V gene encodes CDR1 SGHRS and CDR2 YFSETQ. CDR3: CASSLDDSFSSNTEAFF. As DNA, the CDR3 is TGCGCCAGCAGCTTGGACGACAGCTTTTCCTCGAACACTGAAGCTTTCTTT. The complete variable domain, with remaining parts taken from reference TRBV5-1 and TRBJ1-1, reads KAGVTQTPRYLIKTRGQQVTLSCSPISGHRSVSWYQQTPGQGLQFLFEYFSETQRNKGNFPGRFSGRQFSNSRSEMNVSTLELGDSALYLCASSLDDSFSSNTEAFFGQGTRLTVV.

In this sample, this clonotype turned up a few times. The chain has TRBV5-5 and TRBJ1-2, with D possibly being TRBD1 (5 bases). V was shortened by 4 bases and J by 4 bases, with 11 bases between the two germline ends. The CDR3 loop spans 13 amino acids. The V gene's germline CDR1 is SGHKS and CDR2 YYEKEE (reference sequence). The CDR3 coding sequence is TGTGCCAGCAGCCCGGGACCGGCCTATGGCTACACCTTC. Translated, it gives CASSPGPAYGYTF.

This clonotype was counted many times. V gene TRBV20-1 combines with J gene TRBJ2-5, with D maybe TRBD2 (6 bases). The CDR3 length is 15 residues. Germline lookup yields CDR1 DFQATT and CDR2 SNEGSKA (reference sequence). V dropped 0 bases and J dropped 5 bases, with 16 bases sitting between them. Here the CDR3 reads CSARDFTSSGETQYF. Here the CDR3 DNA reads TGCAGTGCTAGAGATTTTACTAGCTCTGGGGAGACCCAGTACTTC.

The chain uses TRBV5-1 and TRBJ2-2; D is undetermined. Germline V lookup: CDR1 SGHRS, CDR2 YFSETQ. V gave up 0 bases and J gave up 3 bases, with 6 bases separating them. This CDR3 region has 14 residues. The CDR3 sequence is CASSLEAHTGELFF. The CDR3 region has the DNA TGCGCCAGCAGCTTGGAGGCTCACACCGGGGAGCTGTTTTTT.

This clonotype showed up many times. The genes are TRBV10-3 and TRBJ2-6, with 12 bases lining up with TRBD1. The J segment lost 0 bases and the V segment lost 3 bases, leaving 6 bases of the junction unmatched. CDR3 length: 19 amino acids. The germline V gene encodes CDR1 ENHRY and CDR2 SYGVKD. CDR3 bases: TGTGCCATCAGTGAAATCTGGGGACAGGGGGCCTCTGGGGCCAACGTCCTGACTTTC. Amino acid sequence: CAISEIWGQGASGANVLTF.

At least ten counts were recorded for this clonotype. The chain recombines TRBV5-1 with TRBJ1-1; D gene unclear. CDR1 is SGHRS, CDR2 YFSETQ, per germline. The CDR3 has 11 residues. Trimming shortened V by 6 bases and J by 0 bases, and 3 bases separated the two germline ends. As DNA, the CDR3 is TGCGCCAGCACCATGAACACTGAAGCTTTCTTT. It codes for CASTMNTEAFF.

V usage is TRBV20-1 and J usage is TRBJ1-5; possibly TRBD1 for D (6 bases). CDR1 DFQATT and CDR2 SNEGSKA come from the germline V gene (reference sequence). V gave up 5 bases and J gave up 5 bases, with 13 bases separating them. The CDR3 spans 13 residues. The CDR3, as DNA: TGCAGTGCTGGGGGCAGGGAACATCAGCCCCAGCATTTT. Amino acid sequence: CSAGGREHQPQHF.

This clonotype was seen at least ten times. The chain links TRBV11-2 to TRBJ1-5; no clear D. The V end lost 0 bases, the J end lost 7 bases, and 4 bases lay between the germline ends. The V gene's germline CDR1 is SGHAT and CDR2 FQNNGV. This CDR3 region has 12 residues. The CDR3 nucleotides read TGTGCCAGCAGCTTAGATGGGCAGCCCCAGCATTTT. The encoded protein is CASSLDGQPQHF.

This clonotype showed up many times. The V gene is TRBV7-8, the J gene TRBJ2-1, with 7 bases fitting TRBD2. Germline-derived CDR1 and CDR2 are SGHVS and FQNEAQ. V lost 8 bases to trimming and J lost 0 bases; unmatched junction nucleotides: 1. The CDR3 consists of 13 residues. CDR3 protein: CASGRGSYNEQFF. In DNA form, the CDR3 reads TGTGCCAGCGGGAGGGGCTCCTACAATGAGCAGTTCTTC. The complete variable domain, with remaining parts taken from reference TRBV7-8 and TRBJ2-1, reads GAGVSQSPRYKVAKRGQDVALRCDPISGHVSLFWYQQALGQGPEFLTYFQNEAQLDKSGLPSDRFFAERPEGSVSTLKIQRTQQEDSAVYLCASGRGSYNEQFFGPGTRLTVL.

This clonotype has a handful of counts. The V call is TRBV3-1, the J call TRBJ2-3; tentatively, D is TRBD2 (6 bases). The V and J ends lost 5 bases and 1 base respectively, with 10 bases between them. The germline V gene encodes CDR1 LGHDT and CDR2 YNNKEL (reference sequence). This CDR3 comprises 14 residues. Written as DNA, the CDR3 is TGTGCCAGCAGCGGTAGCGGACGCACAGATACGCAGTATTTT. Its protein is CASSGSGRTDTQYF.

The gene calls are TRBV2 and TRBJ1-1; 8 bases align to TRBD1. From germline, CDR1 is SNHLY and CDR2 FYNNEI. This CDR3 comprises 15 residues. The V gene end was trimmed by 5 bases and the J gene end by 5 bases; junction bases not matched to a gene: 10. CDR3: CASSSPTGVKTEAFF. The CDR3 DNA follows: TGTGCCAGCAGTTCCCCGACAGGGGTCAAGACTGAAGCTTTCTTT.

This clonotype was seen at least ten times. This CDR3 is CASSLTARWGELFF. Written as DNA, the CDR3 is TGTGCCAGCAGTTTAACAGCCCGTTGGGGGGAGCTGTTTTTT. The chain uses TRBV28 and TRBJ2-2; no firm D call. Trimming took off 2 bases at V and 8 bases at J, with 12 bases between the two ends. Per germline, CDR1 MDHEN and CDR2 SYDVKM. This CDR3 comprises 14 residues.

The table lists this clonotype with many counts. The V and J genes are TRBV18 and TRBJ2-3; a weak D match, TRBD2 (6 bases). Trimming stripped 3 bases from V and 7 bases from J, with 17 bases between. The CDR3 runs 15 residues. From germline, CDR1 is KGHSH and CDR2 LQKENI. CDR3 protein: CASSPAGRSGNTQYF. The CDR3 bases are TGTGCCAGCTCACCTGCGGGGCGATCGGGGAATACGCAGTATTTT.

CDR3 amino acids: CASSPGSPGSGELFF. For the CDR3, the DNA is TGTGCCAGCTCACCAGGCAGCCCAGGCTCTGGGGAGCTGTTTTTT. The chain carries TRBV18 and TRBJ2-2; D unresolved. The V end was cut by 2 bases, the J end by 8 bases, with 15 bases between. Germline V gene data show CDR1 as KGHSH and CDR2 as LQKENI. The CDR3 loop spans 15 amino acids.